The rows below give T cell receptor beta chains drawn from one sample of a study of blood T cell repertoires in COVID-19. Sequenced by immunoSEQ multiplex PCR; TCRdb stores in-frame clones only, minus some. The sample gives 100,000 or so clones, approximately 80% of which show up once; over 35% is in the top ten. The sequenced sample was peripheral blood. The receptors stem from a man older than 75 with acute or convalescent COVID-19. Each CDR3 is given with its conserved first and last residue. The order of the fields is clone size, J gene, D gene, V gene, CDR3 DNA, CDR3 protein. A D gene is named only where the DNA matches it firmly. Rows give clone size only sometimes, using once, few, many, or a class for an expanded clone.

clone size: .; J gene: TRBJ2-7; D gene: TRBD1; V gene: TRBV6-5; CDR3 DNA: TGTGCCAGCAGGGAGAGGACAGGCTCCTACGAGCAGTACTTC; CDR3 protein: CASRERTGSYEQYF
clone size: .; J gene: TRBJ1-2; D gene: TRBD1; V gene: TRBV6-5; CDR3 DNA: TGTGCCAGCAGTTCGAACAGGGGGCTCGGCTATGGCTACACCTTC; CDR3 protein: CASSSNRGLGYGYTF
clone size: .; J gene: TRBJ1-6; D gene: .; V gene: TRBV5-4; CDR3 DNA: TGTGCCAGCAGCCATGACAGAGGCTCACCCCTCCACTTT; CDR3 protein: CASSHDRGSPLHF
clone size: .; J gene: TRBJ2-2; D gene: .; V gene: TRBV7-3; CDR3 DNA: TGTGCCAGCAGCTTAAGGCCCCTAGCAAACACCGGGGAGCTGTTTTTT; CDR3 protein: CASSLRPLANTGELFF
clone size: .; J gene: TRBJ1-2; D gene: .; V gene: TRBV28; CDR3 DNA: TGTGCCAGCAGTTTCGGGGGAACTAGATCGGGCTACACCTTC; CDR3 protein: CASSFGGTRSGYTF
clone size: .; J gene: TRBJ2-7; D gene: .; V gene: TRBV2; CDR3 DNA: TGTGCCAGCATCAGGGGTTACGAGCAGTACTTC; CDR3 protein: CASIRGYEQYF
clone size: .; J gene: TRBJ1-2; D gene: .; V gene: TRBV20-1; CDR3 DNA: TGCAGTGCTCCAGACTATGGCTACACCTTC; CDR3 protein: CSAPDYGYTF
clone size: .; J gene: TRBJ2-5; D gene: .; V gene: TRBV13; CDR3 DNA: TGTGCCAGCAGCTTCCGCCAACCAGGCCAAGAGACCCAGTACTTC; CDR3 protein: CASSFRQPGQETQYF
clone size: .; J gene: TRBJ1-5; D gene: .; V gene: TRBV28; CDR3 DNA: TGTGCCAGCAGTTTGAGTATGCAGCCCCAGCATTTT; CDR3 protein: CASSLSMQPQHF
clone size: few; J gene: TRBJ2-3; D gene: .; V gene: TRBV9; CDR3 DNA: TGTGCCAGCCGTGGGGGCACAGCCCAAGAGGCAGATACGCAGTATTTT; CDR3 protein: CASRGGTAQEADTQYF
clone size: once; J gene: TRBJ2-1; D gene: TRBD2; V gene: TRBV6-2/TRBV6-3; CDR3 DNA: TGTGCCAGCAGCTATATGTACCACGGGAGGGCCAAAATGTCCTACAATGAGCAGTTCTTC; CDR3 protein: CASSYMYHGRAKMSYNEQFF
clone size: .; J gene: TRBJ1-6; D gene: TRBD1; V gene: TRBV27; CDR3 DNA: TGTGCCAGCAGTCTGCTCAGGACAGGGGTATATTATTCACCCCTCCACTTT; CDR3 protein: CASSLLRTGVYYSPLHF
clone size: .; J gene: TRBJ2-4; D gene: TRBD2; V gene: TRBV7-2; CDR3 DNA: TGTGCCAGCAGCTTATCTACTAGCGGGAACAACATTCAGTACTTC; CDR3 protein: CASSLSTSGNNIQYF
clone size: .; J gene: TRBJ1-5; D gene: TRBD1; V gene: TRBV2; CDR3 DNA: TGTGCCAGCAGCCCGGACAGGGGGCGATCTCAGCCCCAGCATTTT; CDR3 protein: CASSPDRGRSQPQHF
clone size: .; J gene: TRBJ1-6; D gene: TRBD1; V gene: TRBV5-1; CDR3 DNA: TGCGCCAGCAGCTTGGGGACAGGGGCTTCACCCCTCCACTTT; CDR3 protein: CASSLGTGASPLHF
clone size: .; J gene: TRBJ2-1; D gene: .; V gene: TRBV9; CDR3 DNA: TGTGCCAGCAGCGTAGGACTTCCTCCTCATGAGCAGTTCTTC; CDR3 protein: CASSVGLPPHEQFF
clone size: .; J gene: TRBJ2-5; D gene: .; V gene: TRBV5-1; CDR3 DNA: TGCGCCAGCAGCTTGGCTCAGGGGCCCCAAGAGACCCAGTACTTC; CDR3 protein: CASSLAQGPQETQYF
clone size: .; J gene: TRBJ2-1; D gene: TRBD2; V gene: TRBV27; CDR3 DNA: TGTGCCAGCAGTCCCCGGATAGCGGGAGGGCCCTTGCATGAGCAGTTCTTC; CDR3 protein: CASSPRIAGGPLHEQFF
clone size: once; J gene: TRBJ2-4; D gene: .; V gene: TRBV5-1; CDR3 DNA: TGCGCCAGCAGCCCACAGGTTACCAAAAACATTCAGTACTTC; CDR3 protein: CASSPQVTKNIQYF
clone size: .; J gene: TRBJ2-3; D gene: TRBD2; V gene: TRBV9; CDR3 DNA: TGTGCCAGCAGCGTCAGCGGGAGTTTAACAGATACGCAGTATTTT; CDR3 protein: CASSVSGSLTDTQYF
clone size: .; J gene: TRBJ2-7; D gene: TRBD2; V gene: TRBV9; CDR3 DNA: TGTGCCAGCAGCGCCTCTGCTCTTAGCGGGAGTTACGAGCAGTACTTC; CDR3 protein: CASSASALSGSYEQYF
clone size: .; J gene: TRBJ2-1; D gene: TRBD1; V gene: TRBV2; CDR3 DNA: TGTGCCAGCAGTACCGGGACAGCTTACAATGAGCAGTTCTTC; CDR3 protein: CASSTGTAYNEQFF
clone size: .; J gene: TRBJ1-1; D gene: .; V gene: TRBV12-3/TRBV12-4; CDR3 DNA: TGTGCCAGCAGTTTCGAGATTAACACTGAAGCTTTCTTT; CDR3 protein: CASSFEINTEAFF
clone size: few; J gene: TRBJ1-3; D gene: TRBD1; V gene: TRBV4-2; CDR3 DNA: TGTGCCAGCAGCCAAGCAGGGACAGGGTCGAATATTGGAAACACCATATATTTT; CDR3 protein: CASSQAGTGSNIGNTIYF
clone size: .; J gene: TRBJ2-7; D gene: .; V gene: TRBV19; CDR3 DNA: TGTGCCAGTAGCCCCGGGGGATGGAGGGCCTACGAGCAGTACTTC; CDR3 protein: CASSPGGWRAYEQYF
clone size: .; J gene: TRBJ2-5; D gene: TRBD1; V gene: TRBV28; CDR3 DNA: TGTGCCAGCAGAAACGGACAGGGGGTGGAGACCCAGTACTTC; CDR3 protein: CASRNGQGVETQYF
clone size: .; J gene: TRBJ2-5; D gene: TRBD1; V gene: TRBV18; CDR3 DNA: TGTGCCAGCTCAACCTGGGGGACAGGGTTAGAGACCCAGTACTTC; CDR3 protein: CASSTWGTGLETQYF
clone size: .; J gene: TRBJ1-4; D gene: .; V gene: TRBV28; CDR3 DNA: TGTGCCAGCAGTATTACAACTAATGAAAAACTGTTTTTT; CDR3 protein: CASSITTNEKLFF
clone size: .; J gene: TRBJ1-1; D gene: .; V gene: TRBV18; CDR3 DNA: TGTGCCAGCTCACCACGACAGAACACTGAAGCTTTCTTT; CDR3 protein: CASSPRQNTEAFF
clone size: .; J gene: TRBJ2-2; D gene: TRBD1; V gene: TRBV7-3; CDR3 DNA: TGTGCCAGCAGCTTAACGGGACAGTCCACCGGGGAGCTGTTTTTT; CDR3 protein: CASSLTGQSTGELFF
clone size: .; J gene: TRBJ1-5; D gene: .; V gene: TRBV6-5; CDR3 DNA: TGTGCCAGCAGTTATAGAGATGGTCAGCCCCAGCATTTT; CDR3 protein: CASSYRDGQPQHF
clone size: .; J gene: TRBJ1-1; D gene: .; V gene: TRBV6-5; CDR3 DNA: TGTGCCAGCAGTAGGCGGGGTAGAGCTTTCTTT; CDR3 protein: CASSRRGRAFF
clone size: .; J gene: TRBJ1-4; D gene: TRBD1; V gene: TRBV5-1; CDR3 DNA: TGCGCCAGCAGGCCGGGACAGCCGAGCGAAAAACTGTTTTTT; CDR3 protein: CASRPGQPSEKLFF
clone size: .; J gene: TRBJ2-7; D gene: .; V gene: TRBV11-2; CDR3 DNA: TGTGCCAGCAGCTTATCGGGTGACGAGCAGTACTTC; CDR3 protein: CASSLSGDEQYF
clone size: few; J gene: TRBJ2-3; D gene: TRBD1; V gene: TRBV24-1; CDR3 DNA: TGTGCCACCAGCCGACCCGGGACAGATAGCACAGATACGCAGTATTTT; CDR3 protein: CATSRPGTDSTDTQYF
clone size: .; J gene: TRBJ2-1; D gene: TRBD2; V gene: TRBV30; CDR3 DNA: TGTGCCTGGGCGAAGGGAGGCGGGAGGGGAAATGAGCAGTTCTTC; CDR3 protein: CAWAKGGGRGNEQFF
clone size: .; J gene: TRBJ1-1; D gene: TRBD1; V gene: TRBV6-6; CDR3 DNA: TGTGCCAGCAGTTACGGGACAGGTATGAACACTGAAGCTTTCTTT; CDR3 protein: CASSYGTGMNTEAFF
clone size: few; J gene: TRBJ1-5; D gene: TRBD1; V gene: TRBV6-5; CDR3 DNA: TGTGCCAGCAACGACAGGGGGCCTAGCAATCAGCCCCAGCATTTT; CDR3 protein: CASNDRGPSNQPQHF
clone size: once; J gene: TRBJ2-3; D gene: .; V gene: TRBV5-8; CDR3 DNA: TGTGCCAGCAGCTTGGGGAGACAGTATTTGACAGATACGCAGTATTTT; CDR3 protein: CASSLGRQYLTDTQYF
clone size: few; J gene: TRBJ2-5; D gene: .; V gene: TRBV7-8; CDR3 DNA: TGTGCCAGCAGCGAGAGCCAAGAGACCCAGTACTTC; CDR3 protein: CASSESQETQYF
clone size: .; J gene: TRBJ2-5; D gene: TRBD2; V gene: TRBV5-6; CDR3 DNA: TGTGCCAGCAGCCGAGAAACTAGCGGCATCCAAGAGACCCAGTACTTC; CDR3 protein: CASSRETSGIQETQYF
clone size: .; J gene: TRBJ2-3; D gene: TRBD2; V gene: TRBV28; CDR3 DNA: TGTGCCAGCAGTCACTACGTAAAGCGGGAGGGGAGAGATACGCAGTATTTT; CDR3 protein: CASSHYVKREGRDTQYF
clone size: few; J gene: TRBJ1-5; D gene: TRBD1; V gene: TRBV30; CDR3 DNA: TGTGCCTGGAGTGCGACAGGGGTACAGCCCCAGCATTTT; CDR3 protein: CAWSATGVQPQHF
clone size: .; J gene: TRBJ2-3; D gene: .; V gene: TRBV6-2/TRBV6-3; CDR3 DNA: TGTGCCAGCAGTTACCGCGGCGGGAGCACAGATACGCAGTATTTT; CDR3 protein: CASSYRGGSTDTQYF
clone size: .; J gene: TRBJ2-7; D gene: .; V gene: TRBV6-5; CDR3 DNA: TGTGCCAGCAGCCCCCCTCCCCGTCCTGCCTACGAGCAGTACTTC; CDR3 protein: CASSPPPRPAYEQYF
clone size: .; J gene: TRBJ2-6; D gene: .; V gene: TRBV6-2/TRBV6-3; CDR3 DNA: TGTGCCAGCAGTTACACGCCTAGCTCTGGGGCCAACGTCCTGACTTTC; CDR3 protein: CASSYTPSSGANVLTF
clone size: few; J gene: TRBJ2-1; D gene: TRBD2; V gene: TRBV10-3; CDR3 DNA: TGTGCCATCAGTGAGGTGACTAGCGGGAGTTTGGATGAGCAGTTCTTC; CDR3 protein: CAISEVTSGSLDEQFF
clone size: .; J gene: TRBJ2-3; D gene: TRBD2; V gene: TRBV6-5; CDR3 DNA: TGTGCCAGCAGTTACGAACTAGCGGGAGATACGCAGTATTTT; CDR3 protein: CASSYELAGDTQYF
clone size: once; J gene: TRBJ2-7; D gene: TRBD1; V gene: TRBV7-9; CDR3 DNA: TGTGCCAGCAGCCCAGACAGGGGCGAGCAGTACTTC; CDR3 protein: CASSPDRGEQYF
clone size: once; J gene: TRBJ1-5; D gene: .; V gene: TRBV7-9; CDR3 DNA: TGTGCCAGCAGCTTAGTGGTCGGGGAGCCCCAGCATTTT; CDR3 protein: CASSLVVGEPQHF
clone size: few; J gene: TRBJ2-7; D gene: .; V gene: TRBV5-1; CDR3 DNA: TGCGCCAGCAGCTTCGGGCCCCTAGAGGGAACCTCCTACGAGCAGTACTTC; CDR3 protein: CASSFGPLEGTSYEQYF
clone size: .; J gene: TRBJ2-7; D gene: TRBD1; V gene: TRBV18; CDR3 DNA: TGTGCCAGCTCATTAACTATCTCGGTCAGGGGGGAGCAGTACTTC; CDR3 protein: CASSLTISVRGEQYF
clone size: .; J gene: TRBJ2-1; D gene: .; V gene: TRBV30; CDR3 DNA: TGTGCCTGGAGTCTAGACAATGAGCAGTTCTTC; CDR3 protein: CAWSLDNEQFF
clone size: .; J gene: TRBJ2-5; D gene: .; V gene: TRBV7-2; CDR3 DNA: TGTGCCAGCAGCGGCCTAGGGGCAGAGACCCAGTACTTC; CDR3 protein: CASSGLGAETQYF